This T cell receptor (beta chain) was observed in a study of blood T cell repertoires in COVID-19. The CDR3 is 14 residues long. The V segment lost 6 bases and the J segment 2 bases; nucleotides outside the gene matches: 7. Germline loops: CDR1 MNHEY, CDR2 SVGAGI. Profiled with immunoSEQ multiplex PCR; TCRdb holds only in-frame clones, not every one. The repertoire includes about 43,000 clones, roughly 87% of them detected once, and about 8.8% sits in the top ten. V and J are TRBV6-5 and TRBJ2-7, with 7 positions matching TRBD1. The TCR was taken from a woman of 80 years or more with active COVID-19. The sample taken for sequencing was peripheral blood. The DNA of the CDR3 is TGTGCCAGCAGGGGAGACAGGGCCACCTACGAGCAGTACTTC. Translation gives CASRGDRATYEQYF.